The rows below give T cell receptor beta chains drawn from one sample of a study of CD8+ T cells in alopecia areata. The protocol was immunoSEQ multiplex PCR, while the TCRdb copy is restricted to in-frame clones and leaves out a portion. This sample has some 120,000 clones, with roughly 61% found just once. Source: CD4+ T cells sorted from blood, taken at week 0. These receptors were collected from a human donor with alopecia areata. CDR3s include the opening cysteine and the closing phenylalanine or tryptophan. The order of the fields is D gene, J gene, clone size, V gene, CDR3 protein, CDR3 DNA. The D gene is left open where the match is weak. Only part of the rows carry a size: once, few, many, or a class if the clone is expanded.

D: TRBD1
J: TRBJ2-2
size: -
V: TRBV5-6
CDR3: CASHMGLTGQNTGELFF
DNA: TGTGCCAGCCATATGGGGTTGACAGGGCAAAACACCGGGGAGCTGTTTTTT

D: -
J: TRBJ1-1
size: -
V: TRBV5-6
CDR3: CASSLFAGLNTEAFF
DNA: TGTGCCAGCAGCTTGTTCGCAGGGTTGAACACTGAAGCTTTCTTT

D: TRBD2
J: TRBJ2-3
size: -
V: TRBV13
CDR3: CASSATGLAGELAQYF
DNA: TGTGCCAGCAGCGCTACGGGACTAGCGGGAGAGTTGGCGCAGTATTTT

D: -
J: TRBJ2-7
size: -
V: TRBV10-3
CDR3: CAISESAADGQYF
DNA: TGTGCCATCAGTGAGTCGGCGGCAGATGGGCAGTACTTC

D: -
J: TRBJ2-6
size: -
V: TRBV19
CDR3: CASSIEGGRGANVLTF
DNA: TGTGCCAGTAGTATAGAAGGGGGTCGTGGGGCCAACGTCCTGACTTTC

D: TRBD1
J: TRBJ2-7
size: -
V: TRBV5-4
CDR3: CASRRTTGEYYEQYF
DNA: TGTGCCAGCAGGCGGACGACAGGGGAATACTACGAGCAGTACTTC

D: -
J: TRBJ2-1
size: few
V: TRBV4-3
CDR3: CASSQVGKQFF
DNA: TGCGCCAGCAGCCAAGTCGGGAAGCAGTTCTTC

D: -
J: TRBJ2-5
size: few
V: TRBV10-3
CDR3: CAISGGASALQETQYF
DNA: TGTGCCATCAGTGGGGGGGCTAGCGCCCTCCAAGAGACCCAGTACTTC

D: -
J: TRBJ2-3
size: -
V: TRBV7-2
CDR3: CASSPRRRGGTDTQYF
DNA: TGTGCCAGCAGCCCGCGTAGGAGGGGTGGCACAGATACGCAGTATTTT

D: TRBD1
J: TRBJ1-2
size: -
V: TRBV6-5
CDR3: CASSKDRVYGYTF
DNA: TGTGCCAGCAGCAAGGACAGGGTCTATGGCTACACCTTC

D: TRBD2
J: TRBJ2-5
size: -
V: TRBV10-3
CDR3: CAIRTTSGSRETQYF
DNA: TGTGCCATCAGGACGACTAGCGGGAGCAGAGAGACCCAGTACTTC

D: -
J: TRBJ2-7
size: -
V: TRBV4-1
CDR3: CASSQEGVYEQYF
DNA: TGCGCCAGCAGCCAAGAAGGGGTCTACGAGCAGTACTTC

D: TRBD1
J: TRBJ1-5
size: once
V: TRBV10-3
CDR3: CAISETGGRSNQPQHF
DNA: TGTGCCATCAGTGAGACAGGGGGCCGTAGCAATCAGCCCCAGCATTTT

D: TRBD2
J: TRBJ2-3
size: few
V: TRBV7-3
CDR3: CASSPGLAGGQDTQYF
DNA: TGTGCCAGCAGCCCAGGACTAGCGGGAGGGCAAGATACGCAGTATTTT

D: -
J: TRBJ2-6
size: -
V: TRBV30
CDR3: CAWSADYSGANVLTF
DNA: TGTGCCTGGAGCGCTGACTACTCTGGGGCCAACGTCCTGACTTTC

D: -
J: TRBJ2-1
size: -
V: TRBV7-2
CDR3: CASSPGGAWVEQFF
DNA: TGTGCCAGCAGCCCGGGCGGGGCGTGGGTTGAGCAGTTCTTC

D: -
J: TRBJ1-4
size: few
V: TRBV9
CDR3: CASSVEDGRYEKLFF
DNA: TGTGCCAGCAGCGTAGAGGACGGCAGATATGAAAAACTGTTTTTT

D: -
J: TRBJ2-7
size: -
V: TRBV27
CDR3: CASSNLGLSYEQYF
DNA: TGTGCCAGCAGTAACCTCGGACTCTCCTACGAGCAGTACTTC

D: TRBD1
J: TRBJ2-5
size: -
V: TRBV29-1
CDR3: CSGLGQGAGETQYF
DNA: TGCAGCGGCCTGGGACAGGGGGCAGGGGAGACCCAGTACTTC

D: TRBD1
J: TRBJ1-1
size: -
V: TRBV10-3
CDR3: CAIGAGGGTNTEAFF
DNA: TGTGCCATCGGAGCAGGGGGCGGTACGAACACTGAAGCTTTCTTT

D: TRBD2
J: TRBJ2-3
size: -
V: TRBV5-1
CDR3: CASSLSAGGPRDTQYF
DNA: TGCGCCAGCAGCTTGTCGGCGGGAGGCCCACGGGATACGCAGTATTTT

D: TRBD1
J: TRBJ1-1
size: few
V: TRBV7-2
CDR3: CASSLVRDREAFF
DNA: TGTGCCAGCAGCTTAGTTCGGGACAGGGAAGCTTTCTTT

D: TRBD1
J: TRBJ1-2
size: once
V: TRBV25-1
CDR3: CASSASGTVGF
DNA: TGTGCCAGCAGTGCGTCCGGGACAGTGGGCTTC

D: -
J: TRBJ2-7
size: -
V: TRBV7-2
CDR3: CASSLAIGSYEQYF
DNA: TGTGCCAGCAGCTTAGCGATCGGCTCCTACGAGCAGTACTTC

D: TRBD1
J: TRBJ1-5
size: -
V: TRBV30
CDR3: CAWSADRNQPQHF
DNA: TGTGCCTGGAGCGCGGACAGGAATCAGCCCCAGCATTTT

D: -
J: TRBJ2-7
size: -
V: TRBV2
CDR3: CASSESATGHRREYF
DNA: TGTGCCAGCAGTGAATCCGCCACGGGACACCGAAGGGAGTACTTC

D: -
J: TRBJ1-3
size: medium-sized
V: TRBV10-3
CDR3: CAISVPSGNTIYF
DNA: TGTGCCATCAGTGTGCCCTCTGGAAACACCATATATTTT

D: -
J: TRBJ2-4
size: few
V: TRBV15
CDR3: CATSPRIGRSKNIQYF
DNA: TGTGCCACCAGCCCGAGAATTGGCCGATCCAAAAACATTCAGTACTTC

D: -
J: TRBJ2-2
size: many
V: TRBV5-6
CDR3: CASSSDQDGELFF
DNA: TGTGCCAGCAGCTCCGACCAAGACGGGGAGCTGTTTTTT

D: TRBD1
J: TRBJ2-7
size: -
V: TRBV5-1
CDR3: CASSKRTGEHEQYF
DNA: TGCGCCAGCAGCAAGAGGACAGGGGAGCACGAGCAGTACTTC

D: TRBD1
J: TRBJ2-5
size: -
V: TRBV5-1
CDR3: CASSFRDRQETQYF
DNA: TGCGCCAGCAGCTTCCGGGACAGACAAGAGACCCAGTACTTC

D: -
J: TRBJ2-5
size: few
V: TRBV7-2
CDR3: CASSEQETQYF
DNA: TGTGCCAGCAGCGAGCAAGAGACCCAGTACTTC

D: TRBD2
J: TRBJ2-3
size: -
V: TRBV4-3
CDR3: CASSQEERGGTDTQYF
DNA: TGCGCCAGCAGCCAAGAAGAACGGGGGGGCACAGATACGCAGTATTTT

D: -
J: TRBJ1-1
size: -
V: TRBV4-2
CDR3: CASSQEGNRISNTEAFF
DNA: TGTGCCAGCAGCCAAGAAGGTAACAGGATTTCAAACACTGAAGCTTTCTTT

D: -
J: TRBJ2-3
size: -
V: TRBV6-5
CDR3: CASSSFNLGDTQYF
DNA: TGTGCCAGCAGTTCCTTTAACCTAGGAGATACGCAGTATTTT

D: -
J: TRBJ2-7
size: -
V: TRBV4-3
CDR3: CASSPGWGRGYEQYF
DNA: TGCGCCAGCAGCCCAGGTTGGGGGCGGGGCTACGAGCAGTACTTC

D: TRBD1
J: TRBJ1-2
size: -
V: TRBV6-4
CDR3: CASSKNPGQGTYGYTF
DNA: TGTGCCAGCAGCAAAAACCCGGGACAGGGAACCTATGGCTACACCTTC

D: TRBD2
J: TRBJ2-2
size: few
V: TRBV4-1
CDR3: CASGRATGELFF
DNA: TGCGCCAGCGGGAGGGCCACCGGGGAGCTGTTTTTT

D: TRBD1
J: TRBJ1-1
size: -
V: TRBV7-9
CDR3: CASSRDRLTTTEAFF
DNA: TGTGCCAGCAGCCGGGACAGACTTACTACCACTGAAGCTTTCTTT

D: -
J: TRBJ2-5
size: -
V: TRBV19
CDR3: CASSETGSQETQYF
DNA: TGTGCCAGTAGTGAAACAGGGTCCCAAGAGACCCAGTACTTC

D: TRBD2
J: TRBJ2-2
size: -
V: TRBV2
CDR3: CASSETSGGTGELFF
DNA: TGTGCCAGCAGTGAAACTAGCGGGGGCACCGGGGAGCTGTTTTTT

D: -
J: TRBJ2-5
size: -
V: TRBV5-1
CDR3: CASKPSSVQETQYF
DNA: TGCGCCAGCAAGCCCTCTTCGGTCCAGGAGACCCAGTACTTC

D: -
J: TRBJ2-1
size: few
V: TRBV4-3
CDR3: CASSQEHDASSYNEQFF
DNA: TGCGCCAGCAGCCAGGAACACGACGCCTCATCCTACAATGAGCAGTTCTTC